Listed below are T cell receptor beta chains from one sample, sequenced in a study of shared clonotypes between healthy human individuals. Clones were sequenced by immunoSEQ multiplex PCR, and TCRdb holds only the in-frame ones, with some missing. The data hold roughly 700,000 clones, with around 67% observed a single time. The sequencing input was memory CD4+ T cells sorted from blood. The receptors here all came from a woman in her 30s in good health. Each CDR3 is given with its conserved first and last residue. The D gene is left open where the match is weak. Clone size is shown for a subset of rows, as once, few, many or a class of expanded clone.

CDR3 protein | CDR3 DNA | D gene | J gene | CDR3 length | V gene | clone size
CASAPGGLAYGYTF | TGTGCTAGTGCTCCCGGGGGGCTTGCCTATGGCTACACCTTC | . | TRBJ1-2 | 14 | TRBV12-5 | once
CASSMAGWETQYF | TGTGCCAGTAGTATGGCAGGCTGGGAGACCCAGTACTTC | . | TRBJ2-5 | 13 | TRBV19 | .
CASSLLDRAEAFF | TGTGCCAGCAGCCTATTAGACAGGGCAGAAGCTTTCTTT | TRBD1 | TRBJ1-1 | 13 | TRBV5-6 | few
CASSGAGSGHMVAQHF | TGTGCCAGCAGTGGAGCCGGGTCCGGGCATATGGTGGCCCAGCATTTT | . | TRBJ1-5 | 16 | TRBV6-1 | many
CASSATGRQSYEQYF | TGTGCCAGCTCAGCGACAGGGCGACAGTCCTACGAGCAGTACTTC | TRBD1 | TRBJ2-7 | 15 | TRBV18 | once
CSARSYNEQFF | TGCAGTGCCCGCAGCTACAATGAGCAGTTCTTC | . | TRBJ2-1 | 11 | TRBV20-1 | .
CAISESEPNTEAFF | TGTGCCATCAGTGAGTCAGAGCCGAACACTGAAGCTTTCTTT | . | TRBJ1-1 | 14 | TRBV10-3 | once
CAWGIGGTETQYF | TGTGCCTGGGGGATTGGGGGAACGGAGACCCAGTACTTC | . | TRBJ2-5 | 13 | TRBV30 | .
CASSLWGTEAFF | TGTGCCAGCAGTCTTTGGGGGACTGAAGCTTTCTTT | . | TRBJ1-1 | 12 | TRBV6-5 | .
CASSLSSGSDNEQFF | TGCGCCAGCAGCTTGTCTAGCGGGAGTGATAATGAGCAGTTCTTC | TRBD2 | TRBJ2-1 | 15 | TRBV5-1 | few
CAWTRDGNTEAFF | TGTGCCTGGACCCGAGACGGTAACACTGAAGCTTTCTTT | . | TRBJ1-1 | 13 | TRBV30 | .
CASSQDADRASNQPQHF | TGCGCCAGCAGCCAAGATGCTGACAGGGCATCTAATCAGCCCCAGCATTTT | TRBD1 | TRBJ1-5 | 17 | TRBV4-1 | .
CASSFEVANYEQYF | TGCGCCAGCAGCTTCGAGGTAGCGAACTACGAGCAGTACTTC | . | TRBJ2-7 | 14 | TRBV5-1 | .
CASSVMTSGKTGELFF | TGTGCCAGCAGCGTAATGACTAGCGGGAAGACCGGGGAGCTGTTTTTT | TRBD2 | TRBJ2-2 | 16 | TRBV9 | .
CASTQTVSGNTIYF | TGTGCCAGCACCCAGACAGTCTCTGGAAACACCATATATTTT | . | TRBJ1-3 | 14 | TRBV6-1 | .
CASRWTSGTPNTGELFF | TGCGCCAGCAGATGGACTAGCGGGACCCCGAACACCGGGGAGCTGTTTTTT | TRBD2 | TRBJ2-2 | 17 | TRBV5-1 | few